This passage covers 32 T cell receptor beta chains from one sample sequenced in a study of blood T cell repertoires in COVID-19. Repertoires were generated with immunoSEQ multiplex PCR, while TCRdb's copy carries only in-frame clones and drops some. The sample includes about 140,000 clones, about 90% of them seen just once. The sequencing sample was made of peripheral blood. Every receptor here comes from a man aged 50-59 years with active COVID-19.

V is TRBV6-1 and J is TRBJ2-1; TRBD1 might be the D (6 bases). Deletions cut 1 base from V and 2 bases from J, with 9 bases between. This CDR3 is built from 15 residues. Looked up from germline, CDR1 is MNHNS and CDR2 is SASEGT. CDR3 residues: CASSEDRATYNEQFF. CDR3 bases: TGTGCCAGCAGTGAAGACAGGGCCACCTACAATGAGCAGTTCTTC.

V gene TRBV29-1 combines with J gene TRBJ1-2, with TRBD1 matching over 7 bases. Germline CDR1 and CDR2: SQVTM and ANQGSEA. After removal of 6 bases from V and 3 bases from J, the junction contained 10 bases not matched to a gene. The CDR3 has 14 residues. The CDR3 sequence is CSVLTGEDDYGYTF. The CDR3 nucleotides are TGCAGCGTACTTACAGGGGAGGACGACTATGGCTACACCTTC.

The rearrangement uses TRBV3-1 (or the pseudogene TRBV3-2) and TRBJ2-3; 13 nucleotides line up with TRBD2. This CDR3 spans 17 amino acids. Germline lookup yields CDR1 LGHDT and CDR2 YNNKEL (reference sequence). With V trimmed by 6 bases and J by 8 bases, 14 bases remained unmatched. The CDR3 is CASSSRLAGGPGVTQYF. The CDR3 DNA is TGTGCCAGCAGTTCTCGACTAGCGGGGGGCCCAGGTGTTACGCAGTATTTT.

Only a few counts were recorded for this clone. The chain is built from TRBV2 and TRBJ1-1, with D possibly matching TRBD1 (6 bases). V shed 11 bases and J shed 1 base, with 14 bases lying between them. The CDR3 extends over 13 amino acids. Germline CDR1 and CDR2: SNHLY and FYNNEI. CDR3: CAGRGQPNTEAFF. The CDR3 coding sequence is TGTGCCGGAAGGGGACAACCGAACACTGAAGCTTTCTTT.

The rearrangement joins TRBV7-3 to TRBJ1-1; a weak D match, TRBD1 (6 bases). Germline assignment: CDR1 SGHTA and CDR2 FQGTGA. V dropped 5 bases and J dropped 6 bases, with 16 bases sitting between them. The CDR3 runs to 14 residues. CDR3 in DNA: TGTGCCAGCAGCCCCGCCGGGGGGCGAGCTGAAGCTTTCTTT. This sequence encodes CASSPAGGRAEAFF.

The CDR3 nucleotides are TGCGCCAGCAGCCCCGGGGAGGGCTCCTCACCCCTCCACTTT. Its translation: CASSPGEGSSPLHF. The chain links TRBV5-1 to TRBJ1-6; D gene uncertain. This CDR3 has 14 residues. Germline lookup yields CDR1 SGHRS and CDR2 YFSETQ. Trimming left V 4 bases short and J 10 bases short, with 15 bases between. The variable domain in full, completed from reference TRBV5-1 and TRBJ1-6, reads KAGVTQTPRYLIKTRGQQVTLSCSPISGHRSVSWYQQTPGQGLQFLFEYFSETQRNKGNFPGRFSGRQFSNSRSEMNVSTLELGDSALYLCASSPGEGSSPLHFGNGTRLTVT.

The V gene is TRBV18, the J gene TRBJ2-3, with 14 positions matching TRBD2. This CDR3 comprises 17 residues. Trimming took 4 bases from V and 5 from J; bases not matched to a gene: 8. Germline CDR1 KGHSH, CDR2 LQKENI. The CDR3 bases are TGTGCCAGCTCACTCTACCGACTAGCGGGGGGGCTAGATACGCAGTATTTT. It translates to CASSLYRLAGGLDTQYF.

This clone was observed once. V gene TRBV6-5 combines with J gene TRBJ2-3; 7 nucleotides line up with TRBD1. This CDR3 comprises 12 residues. The germline CDR1 and CDR2 sequences are MNHEY and SVGAGI. With V trimmed by 8 bases and J by 14 bases, 13 bases remained unmatched. CDR3 sequence reads: CASHSQGDFRYF. CDR3 coding DNA: TGTGCCAGCCACAGCCAGGGGGATTTTCGGTATTTT.

This rearrangement joins TRBV30 to TRBJ2-7, with D perhaps matching TRBD2 (7 bases). Trimming left V 2 bases short and J 4 bases short, with 15 bases between. The CDR3 is 14 amino acids. In germline, CDR1 is GTSNPN, CDR2 SVGIG (reference sequence). This CDR3 is CAWSRGAYGYEQYF. In nucleotides, the CDR3 is TGTGCCTGGAGTCGGGGGGCTTACGGGTACGAGCAGTACTTC.

V gene TRBV29-1 combines with J gene TRBJ1-2, with D possibly matching TRBD1 (6 bases). Germline V CDR1 and CDR2: SQVTM, ANQGSEA. The CDR3 has 12 residues. CDR3 in DNA: TGCGGACAGAGATTACGAAGCTATGGCTACACCTTC. This codes for CGQRLRSYGYTF.

The table lists this clone with a count of one. The chain employs TRBV6-4 and TRBJ2-7, with D possibly TRBD1 on 5 matching bases. From germline, CDR1 is MRHNA and CDR2 SNTAGT. This CDR3 spans 16 amino acids. Trimming removed 6 bases at V and 4 bases at J, with 22 bases between. CDR3 loop: CASRKVQGVQRYEQYF. The CDR3 nucleotides are TGTGCCAGCAGAAAAGTCCAGGGCGTCCAAAGGTACGAGCAGTACTTC.

This chain joins TRBV7-9 and TRBJ2-5; 12 bases are a match to TRBD2. Germline-derived CDR1 and CDR2 are SEHNR and FQNEAQ (reference sequence). The CDR3 runs to 16 residues. J gave up 2 bases and V 0 bases, and 1 base lay outside the gene matches. This CDR3 is CASSLALAGGQETQYF. Written as DNA, the CDR3 is TGTGCCAGCAGCTTAGCTCTAGCGGGGGGGCAAGAGACCCAGTACTTC.

This clone was seen a few times. The V and J genes are TRBV5-1 and TRBJ1-6; 8 bases map to TRBD1. Germline assignment: CDR1 SGHRS and CDR2 YFSETQ. The CDR3 is made up of 15 amino acids. J was trimmed by 2 bases and V by 4 bases; bases with no gene match: 2. The CDR3 sequence: CASSQGQAYNSPLHF. The CDR3 DNA follows: TGCGCCAGCAGCCAGGGACAGGCCTATAATTCACCCCTCCACTTT.

The rearrangement uses TRBV19 and TRBJ1-5, with 7 bases aligning to TRBD1. V shed 5 bases, J shed 4 bases, and the junction held 14 bases outside the gene matches. The CDR3 spans 17 residues. Germline V gives CDR1 LNHDA, CDR2 SQIVND (reference sequence). CDR3 bases: TGTGCCAGTAGTCGAGGCTGGTGGACAGGTCAAAATCAGCCCCAGCATTTT. Amino acid sequence: CASSRGWWTGQNQPQHF.

This sequence joins TRBV3-1 (or the pseudogene TRBV3-2) and TRBJ2-2, with 10 bases lining up with TRBD2. This CDR3 comprises 17 residues. Germline CDR1 LGHDT, CDR2 YNNKEL (reference sequence). The trim removed 4 bases at V and 5 bases at J, leaving 10 bases unmatched. The CDR3 DNA is TGTGCCAGCAGCCGTGACCAGCGGGGGGGCCGGACCGGGGAGCTGTTTTTT. It translates to CASSRDQRGGRTGELFF.

The chain joins TRBV2 to TRBJ1-2; D not certain. Germline V gene lookup returns CDR1 SNHLY and CDR2 FYNNEI. V shed 6 bases and J shed 0 bases, with 11 bases lying between them. The CDR3 is made up of 14 amino acids. This CDR3 is CASRRSGTNYGYTF. The DNA for the CDR3 is TGTGCCAGCAGACGCTCCGGGACTAACTATGGCTACACCTTC.

The chain is built from TRBV6-1 and TRBJ2-1; 12 positions match TRBD2. V lost 3 bases and J lost 9; bases outside the gene matches: 6. This CDR3 is built from 15 residues. Germline CDR1 reads MNHNS; CDR2 reads SASEGT. In DNA, the CDR3 is TGTGCCAGCAGTGAGACTAGCGGGGGCCGGGGTGAGCAGTTCTTC. This translates into CASSETSGGRGEQFF.

The chain carries TRBV5-1 and TRBJ2-1; 11 bases are shared with TRBD2. Germline V gene lookup returns CDR1 SGHRS and CDR2 YFSETQ. J was trimmed by 10 bases and V by 7 bases; bases with no gene match: 13. The CDR3 totals 15 residues. Here the CDR3 reads CASSSSSGGAKEQFF. As DNA, the CDR3 is TGCGCCAGCTCCAGCAGTAGCGGGGGGGCGAAAGAGCAGTTCTTC.

This clone showed up just once. This chain uses TRBV5-6 with TRBJ1-2; D not certain. V lost 0 bases to trimming and J lost 6 bases, with 9 bases between them. The CDR3 spans 13 residues. CDR1 and CDR2 (germline): SGHDT, YYEEEE. CDR3 in DNA: TGTGCCAGCAGCTTGGTGTCAGGTGATGGCTACACCTTC. It yields the protein CASSLVSGDGYTF.

The rearrangement joins TRBV6-5 to TRBJ2-2; D may be TRBD1 (6 bases). Looked up from germline, CDR1 is MNHEY and CDR2 is SVGAGI. Trimming shortened V by 5 bases and J by 3 bases, and 7 bases separated the two germline ends. The CDR3 sequence is 13 residues long. CDR3 bases: TGTGCCAGCAGTCGACAGGACACCGGGGAGCTGTTTTTT. Its translation is CASSRQDTGELFF.

The V gene is TRBV9, the J gene TRBJ2-3, with a possible D match to TRBD1 (5 bases). Germline lookup yields CDR1 SGDLS and CDR2 YYNGEE. Trimming pared 5 bases from V and 6 bases from J, leaving 19 bases between. CDR3 length: 15 residues. CDR3 sequence reads: CASSVGARNTDTQYF. The CDR3 nucleotides read TGTGCCAGCAGTGTTGGGGCGAGGAATACGGATACGCAGTATTTT.

The chain couples TRBV3-1 (or the pseudogene TRBV3-2) to TRBJ1-6; the D gene is possibly TRBD1 (5 bases). Germline CDR1 LGHDT, CDR2 YNNKEL (reference sequence). The CDR3 consists of 18 residues. Trimming removed 3 bases from V and 6 bases from J, with 21 bases in between. The CDR3 nucleotides are TGTGCCAGCAGCCAGATAGGGCGGGGGTGGCTTCGTAATTCACCCCTCCACTTT. Translation gives CASSQIGRGWLRNSPLHF.

The chain employs TRBV27 and TRBJ1-4; D is possibly TRBD1 (6 bases). Germline V gene lookup returns CDR1 MNHEY and CDR2 SMNVEV (reference sequence). Trimming removed 2 bases from V and 14 bases from J, with 18 bases in between. The CDR3 spans 14 residues. The CDR3 sequence is CASSLKGGGGRLFF. The CDR3 DNA is TGTGCCAGCAGTTTAAAGGGGGGGGGAGGAAGGCTGTTTTTT.

V and J are TRBV3-1 (or the pseudogene TRBV3-2) and TRBJ2-3; weak D call: TRBD1 (6 bases). The V end was cut by 6 bases, the J end by 4 bases, with 20 bases between. This CDR3 contains 16 residues. The germline gives CDR1 LGHDT, CDR2 YNNKEL (reference sequence). CDR3 nucleotides: TGTGCCAGCAGGAAGACGTCCGGGACAAGGGCAGATACGCAGTATTTT. This translates into CASRKTSGTRADTQYF.

CDR3 DNA: TGTGCCAGCAGCCAAGGACTAGCGGGCACAGATACGCAGTATTTT. It is translated as CASSQGLAGTDTQYF. V and J are TRBV4-2 and TRBJ2-3, with 9 bases fitting TRBD2. This CDR3 is built from 15 residues. V shed 1 base, J shed 1 base, and the junction held 0 bases outside the gene matches. Germline-derived CDR1 and CDR2 are LGHNA and YNFKEQ.

V usage is TRBV7-2 and J usage is TRBJ2-1, with 8 bases identical to TRBD2. The CDR3 has 18 amino acids. The V and J ends lost 0 bases and 1 base, in that order; junction bases with no gene match: 8. Germline loops: CDR1 SGHTA, CDR2 FQGNSA. The CDR3 sequence is CASSLALSGGPSYNEQFF. The CDR3 nucleotides read TGTGCCAGCAGCTTAGCGCTAAGCGGGGGTCCTTCCTACAATGAGCAGTTCTTC.

The chain joins TRBV28 to TRBJ1-5; TRBD1 matches 7 bases. V was clipped by 6 bases and J by 4 bases; unmatched bases: 3. The CDR3 runs to 13 residues. CDR1 is MDHEN, CDR2 SYDVKM, per germline. The CDR3, as DNA: TGTGCCAGCAGGCCGGGACAGAATCAGCCCCAGCATTTT. Translating it yields CASRPGQNQPQHF. The complete variable domain, with remaining parts taken from reference TRBV28 and TRBJ1-5, reads DVKVTQSSRYLVKRTGEKVFLECVQDMDHENMFWYRQDPGLGLRLIYFSYDVKMKEKGDIPEGYSVSREKKERFSLILESASTNQTSMYLCASRPGQNQPQHFGDGTRLSIL.

This clone was counted once. The chain has TRBV27 and TRBJ2-5; a weak D match, TRBD1 (5 bases). The V gene lost 4 bases and the J gene lost 3 bases, with 9 bases spanning the gap. In germline, CDR1 is MNHEY, CDR2 SMNVEV (reference sequence). The CDR3 is made up of 13 amino acids. This CDR3 reads CASSWGRKETQYF. CDR3 in DNA: TGTGCCAGCAGTTGGGGCAGAAAAGAGACCCAGTACTTC.

V is TRBV7-8 and J is TRBJ2-2, with TRBD2 matching 14 bases. With V trimmed by 5 bases and J by 7 bases, 12 bases remained unmatched. The V gene's germline CDR1 is SGHVS and CDR2 FQNEAQ. The CDR3 extends over 18 amino acids. This CDR3 reads CASSPQGLAGALGGELFF. CDR3 bases: TGTGCCAGCAGCCCCCAGGGACTAGCGGGGGCCCTGGGCGGGGAGCTGTTTTTT.

The chain combines TRBV5-4 with TRBJ1-3; unclear D gene. Trimming took off 0 bases at V and 0 bases at J, with 10 bases between the two ends. Germline V gene sequence: CDR1 SGHNT, CDR2 YYREEE (reference sequence). The CDR3 runs to 16 residues. The CDR3 coding sequence is TGTGCCAGCAGCTTGGACGCCACAGCCTCTGGAAACACCATATATTTT. It yields the protein CASSLDATASGNTIYF.

This clone turned up a few times. CDR3: CASSLTGSSYNEQFF. The CDR3 nucleotides read TGTGCCAGCAGCCTGACGGGGAGCTCCTACAATGAGCAGTTCTTC. The chain combines TRBV11-2 with TRBJ2-1; a weak D match, TRBD2 (5 bases). The germline CDR1 and CDR2 sequences are SGHAT and FQNNGV. Trimming took 5 bases from V and 0 from J, leaving 11 bases between them. CDR3 length: 15 amino acids.

The CDR3: CASSSPGVPGAFF. CDR3 DNA: TGTGCCAGCAGCTCGCCAGGGGTACCTGGGGCTTTCTTT. The genes are TRBV7-6 and TRBJ1-1, with TRBD1 as a possible D gene (6 bases). The V end lost 4 bases, the J end lost 11 bases, and 17 bases lay between the germline ends. The length of the CDR3 is 13 residues. Germline-derived CDR1 and CDR2 are SGHVS and FNYEAQ.